These 32 T cell receptor beta chains share one sample of origin, sequenced in a study of shared clonotypes between healthy human individuals (dated by TCRdb to the early 2020s). Receptor libraries were prepared by the immunoSEQ multiplex PCR assay. Here the immuneACCESS table is served through TCRdb, limited to in-frame sequences with V and J called. Missing clones are a known gap in these copies; in checked studies unresolved V genes cover under half, and the rest lacks a known reason. This sample holds about 2.3 million clones; just under 95% were observed only once. The ten most abundant clones make up more than 0.35% of the sample. The sequencing input was naive CD4+ T cells from PBMCs. Per the publication, the cell subset or site label means: CD45RA+ positively selected. These TCRs come from a man between 18 and 35 years old in good health. Some clones in this sample may be carry-over from other donors' samples.

The chain has TRBV18 and TRBJ2-1, with 8 nucleotides matching TRBD2. V was pared by 0 bases and J by 8 bases, with 6 bases of the junction left unmatched. The length of the CDR3 is 15 residues. Germline V gives CDR1 KGHSH, CDR2 LQKENI. The CDR3 here is CASSPPSGSGDEQFF. The CDR3 DNA reads as TGTGCCAGCTCACCACCGAGCGGGAGCGGGGATGAGCAGTTCTTC. Filled out from reference TRBV18 and TRBJ2-1, the complete variable domain reads NAGVMQNPRHLVRRRGQEARLRCSPMKGHSHVYWYRQLPEEGLKFMVYLQKENIIDESGMPKERFSAEFPKEGPSILRIQQVVRGDSAAYFCASSPPSGSGDEQFFGPGTRLTVL.

The rearrangement joins TRBV5-1 to TRBJ2-3; 8 bases fit TRBD1. J lost 6 bases, V lost 4 bases, and 13 bases had no gene match. The CDR3 totals 16 residues. Germline assignment: CDR1 SGHRS and CDR2 YFSETQ. Here the CDR3 DNA reads TGCGCCAGCAGCCCCCCGGGACAGGCTATATCGGATACGCAGTATTTT. Translating it yields CASSPPGQAISDTQYF.

V gene TRBV5-1 combines with J gene TRBJ2-7, with D possibly matching TRBD1 (6 bases). Between the trimmed V and J ends, which lost 5 bases and 3 bases, there was a span of 18 bases. The CDR3 contains 15 residues. Per germline, CDR1 SGHRS and CDR2 YFSETQ. The CDR3 here is CASRDRTDNDYEQYF. CDR3 DNA: TGCGCCAGCAGAGACAGGACGGACAACGACTACGAGCAGTACTTC.

This clone has only one observation. The gene calls are TRBV11-2 and TRBJ2-2; perhaps TRBD1 as D (6 bases). The CDR3 is made up of 16 amino acids. CDR1 is SGHAT and CDR2 is FQNNGV in the germline V gene. The V end lost 5 bases, the J end lost 2 bases, and 15 bases lay between the germline ends. In DNA form, the CDR3 reads TGTGCCAGCAGCCGTAGACAGGCCATCAACACCGGGGAGCTGTTTTTT. Translating gives CASSRRQAINTGELFF.

The chain combines TRBV9 with TRBJ2-3; possible D gene TRBD2, 5 bases. The V gene's germline CDR1 is SGDLS and CDR2 YYNGEE. The CDR3 is made up of 15 amino acids. V lost 4 bases and J 0 bases, leaving 12 bases between the germline ends. The CDR3 sequence is CASSPSRVSTDTQYF. CDR3 in DNA: TGTGCCAGCAGCCCGTCGCGGGTCAGCACAGATACGCAGTATTTT. The whole variable domain, remainder taken from reference TRBV9 and TRBJ2-3, is DSGVTQTPKHLITATGQRVTLRCSPRSGDLSVYWYQQSLDQGLQFLIQYYNGEERAKGNILERFSAQQFPDLHSELNLSSLELGDSALYFCASSPSRVSTDTQYFGPGTRLTVL.

The chain uses TRBV4-1 and TRBJ2-3; D uncertain. V was shortened by 0 bases and J by 0 bases, with 13 bases between the two germline ends. Germline loops: CDR1 MGHRA, CDR2 YSYEKL. This CDR3 comprises 17 residues. For the CDR3, the DNA is TGCGCCAGCAGCCAAGATCATAACCGCCGGAGCACAGATACGCAGTATTTT. Protein product: CASSQDHNRRSTDTQYF.

The V and J genes are TRBV28 and TRBJ1-1, with a weak D call TRBD1 (6 bases). V gave up 4 bases and J gave up 5 bases, with 17 bases separating them. Germline CDR1 MDHEN, CDR2 SYDVKM. The CDR3 is made up of 15 amino acids. The CDR3 bases are TGTGCCAGCAGTTCCGGGGGTGGGGGCAGGACTGAAGCTTTCTTT. It translates to CASSSGGGGRTEAFF.

As to this clone: The sample contains more than one DNA sequence encoding this CDR3. The CDR3 nucleotides are TGTGCCAGCAGCGTAGCTGCAGATACGCAGTATTTT. Translating gives CASSVAADTQYF. The chain is built from TRBV9 and TRBJ2-3; no clear D. Germline CDR1 reads SGDLS; CDR2 reads YYNGEE. The CDR3 totals 12 residues. Trimming took off 0 bases at V and 4 bases at J, with 3 bases between the two ends.

The chain has TRBV29-1 and TRBJ2-5, with D possibly TRBD2 on 7 matching bases. Germline V gene sequence: CDR1 SQVTM, CDR2 ANQGSEA. Trimming removed 7 bases from V and 4 bases from J, with 22 bases in between. This CDR3 region has 15 residues. The CDR3 protein is CSAAGGGGFPETQYF. In nucleotides, the CDR3 is TGCAGCGCCGCTGGGGGGGGCGGATTCCCAGAGACCCAGTACTTC.

J is TRBJ1-5 and V is TRBV9, with 8 bases lining up with TRBD1. V was clipped by 4 bases and J by 3 bases; unmatched bases: 6. CDR3 length equals 15 residues. CDR1 is SGDLS and CDR2 is YYNGEE in the germline V gene. This CDR3 reads CASSPRTGINQPQHF. CDR3 in DNA: TGTGCCAGCAGCCCCCGGACAGGGATCAATCAGCCCCAGCATTTT.

The rearrangement uses TRBV5-1 and TRBJ2-7, with D possibly matching TRBD1 (5 bases). Germline CDR1 and CDR2: SGHRS and YFSETQ. There are 16 residues in the CDR3. V lost 0 bases, J lost 1 base, and 14 bases lay in between. CDR3 residues: CASSLALGQFSYEQYF. The CDR3, as DNA: TGCGCCAGCAGCTTGGCCTTGGGGCAGTTTTCCTACGAGCAGTACTTC.

The genes are TRBV27 and TRBJ1-3; 10 bases are a match to TRBD1. Germline CDR1 and CDR2: MNHEY and SMNVEV (reference sequence). The CDR3 spans 16 residues. Trimming cost V 6 bases and J 0 bases; bases outside gene matches: 5. Here the CDR3 DNA reads TGTGCCAGCAGCCCGGGACAGGGGAACTCTGGAAACACCATATATTTT. Its translation: CASSPGQGNSGNTIYF.

The chain combines TRBV4-1 with TRBJ2-1; D remains ambiguous. The CDR3 extends over 14 amino acids. Germline V gene lookup returns CDR1 MGHRA and CDR2 YSYEKL. V was clipped by 0 bases and J by 4 bases, with 7 bases between them. The CDR3 spells CASSQDKHYNEQFF. CDR3 DNA: TGCGCCAGCAGCCAAGATAAGCATTACAATGAGCAGTTCTTC.

CDR3 sequence reads: CASSLEGFRDSSYEQYF. The CDR3 DNA reads TGTGCCAGCAGCTTGGAAGGCTTCCGGGACAGCTCCTACGAGCAGTACTTC. The rearrangement joins TRBV5-8 to TRBJ2-7, with 7 bases aligning to TRBD1. The V segment lost 0 bases and the J segment 0 bases; nucleotides outside the gene matches: 9. The CDR3 is 17 residues long. Germline lookup yields CDR1 SGHTS and CDR2 YDEGEE.

The table lists this clone with a count of one. The chain recombines TRBV10-3 with TRBJ2-6; 14 bases are a match to TRBD2. CDR1 is ENHRY and CDR2 is SYGVKD in the germline V gene. V shed 6 bases, J shed 3 bases, and the junction held 7 bases outside the gene matches. This CDR3 spans 18 amino acids. CDR3 protein: CAISKGLAGVSGANVLTF. CDR3 coding DNA: TGTGCCATCAGCAAGGGACTAGCGGGAGTCAGTGGGGCCAACGTCCTGACTTTC.

This clone was detected once. The chain joins TRBV29-1 to TRBJ2-1; TRBD1 agrees at 9 bases. CDR3 length: 12 residues. Germline CDR1 SQVTM, CDR2 ANQGSEA. V was pared by 7 bases and J by 7 bases, with 5 bases of the junction left unmatched. CDR3 protein: CSGQGVGNEQFF. CDR3 bases: TGCAGCGGACAGGGGGTGGGAAATGAGCAGTTCTTC.

J is TRBJ2-7 and V is TRBV28; 11 bases fit TRBD2. CDR1 and CDR2 (germline): MDHEN, SYDVKM. The V and J ends lost 6 bases and 5 bases, in that order; junction bases with no gene match: 9. This CDR3 has 15 amino acids. The CDR3 region is CASSPQTSGSHEQYF. CDR3 nucleotide sequence: TGTGCCAGCAGCCCCCAAACTAGCGGGAGCCACGAGCAGTACTTC.

This clone was detected only once. V and J are TRBV28 and TRBJ1-4, with TRBD1 matching 9 bases. Unmatched junction bases numbered 17, after V lost 8 bases and J lost 10 bases. The CDR3 has 16 residues. Germline assignment: CDR1 MDHEN and CDR2 SYDVKM. The CDR3 sequence: CASGILPGQGIGKLFF. Written as DNA, the CDR3 is TGTGCCAGCGGAATTTTACCGGGACAGGGTATTGGAAAACTGTTTTTT.

V is TRBV27 and J is TRBJ1-5, with D possibly TRBD1 on 6 matching bases. In germline, CDR1 is MNHEY, CDR2 SMNVEV (reference sequence). This CDR3 is built from 16 residues. Trimming pared 5 bases from V and 7 bases from J, leaving 21 bases between. The CDR3 here is CASSPGWVGGSQPQHF. DNA of the CDR3: TGTGCCAGCAGTCCAGGTTGGGTGGGGGGCAGCCAGCCCCAGCATTTT.

The chain has TRBV5-1 and TRBJ2-3, with 11 bases fitting TRBD2. CDR3 length: 16 amino acids. The junction had 4 bases not matched to a gene; V was cut back by 0 bases and J by 4 bases. Per germline, CDR1 SGHRS and CDR2 YFSETQ. Written as DNA, the CDR3 is TGCGCCAGCAGCTTGGCCCTTAGCGGGAGGGCAGATACGCAGTATTTT. As protein: CASSLALSGRADTQYF. Drawing the rest from reference TRBV5-1 and TRBJ2-3, the complete variable domain is KAGVTQTPRYLIKTRGQQVTLSCSPISGHRSVSWYQQTPGQGLQFLFEYFSETQRNKGNFPGRFSGRQFSNSRSEMNVSTLELGDSALYLCASSLALSGRADTQYFGPGTRLTVL.

The rearrangement uses TRBV6-6 and TRBJ1-5; no reliable D call. The V gene lost 5 bases and the J gene lost 4 bases, with 15 bases spanning the gap. The germline gives CDR1 MNHNY, CDR2 SVGAGI (reference sequence). The CDR3 is 15 amino acids. The chain's CDR3 is CASSTKHPPNQPQHF. The CDR3 nucleotides are TGTGCCAGCAGTACCAAGCATCCGCCGAATCAGCCCCAGCATTTT.

V gene TRBV28 combines with J gene TRBJ1-4, with D hard to call. V lost 6 bases to trimming and J lost 7 bases, with 18 bases between them. Germline values: CDR1 MDHEN, CDR2 SYDVKM. The CDR3 sequence is 15 residues long. The CDR3 region has the DNA TGTGCCAGCAGCCGCCTCGCGGGGTCAGTTGAAAAACTGTTTTTT. Its protein is CASSRLAGSVEKLFF.

This sequence joins TRBV7-9 and TRBJ2-2, with TRBD2 identical over 12 bases. The J segment lost 5 bases and the V segment lost 6 bases, leaving 7 bases of the junction unmatched. The germline CDR1 and CDR2 sequences are SEHNR and FQNEAQ (reference sequence). This CDR3 has 16 amino acids. The CDR3 is CASSQRTSGVTGELFF. CDR3 sequence (DNA): TGTGCCAGCAGTCAAAGGACTAGCGGGGTAACCGGGGAGCTGTTTTTT.

This clone has just one count. The chain combines TRBV6-5 with TRBJ1-5, with unresolved D. Trimming pared 0 bases from V and 16 bases from J, leaving 16 bases between. Germline loops: CDR1 MNHEY, CDR2 SVGAGI. The length of the CDR3 is 13 residues. The CDR3 reads CASSYSRGGNCHF. In DNA form, the CDR3 reads TGTGCCAGCAGTTACTCGAGAGGCGGTAATTGTCATTTT.

With respect to this clone: The sample has other DNA sequences that encode this CDR3 too. This chain connects TRBV7-2 to TRBJ2-5; 7 bases fit TRBD2. The CDR3 extends over 14 amino acids. V trimming: 3 bases; J trimming: 1 base; junction bases outside the gene matches: 2. Germline V gene sequence: CDR1 SGHTA, CDR2 FQGNSA. In DNA, the CDR3 is TGTGCCAGCAGCTTCCAGCGGGGCCAAGAGACCCAGTACTTC. Its protein is CASSFQRGQETQYF.

The chain combines TRBV4-3 with TRBJ2-7; D might be TRBD1 or TRBD2, each matching 6 bases. CDR1 and CDR2 from the germline V gene are LGHNA and YSLEER. The CDR3 is made up of 16 amino acids. Trimming pared 0 bases from V and 9 bases from J, leaving 21 bases between. The CDR3, as DNA: TGCGCCAGCAGCCAAGACCTCAAAGGCCATAAGGGGGGGCAGTACTTC. Translation: CASSQDLKGHKGGQYF.

This clone was recorded only once. The chain is built from TRBV28 and TRBJ2-2; TRBD1 aligns across 9 bases. Germline CDR1 reads MDHEN; CDR2 reads SYDVKM. This CDR3 comprises 13 residues. V shed 7 bases, J shed 6 bases, and the junction held 3 bases outside the gene matches. The DNA of the CDR3 is TGTGCCAGCAACCGACAGGGGGCCGGGGAGCTGTTTTTT. Amino acid sequence: CASNRQGAGELFF.

The V gene is TRBV14, the J gene TRBJ2-5, with a weak D call TRBD1 (6 bases). V shed 5 bases and J shed 4 bases, with 17 bases lying between them. The CDR3 is 15 amino acids. Germline CDR1 SGHDN, CDR2 FVKESK. CDR3: CASSKIQGVRETQYF. The DNA of the CDR3 is TGTGCCAGCAGCAAAATACAGGGTGTCCGAGAGACCCAGTACTTC. The full variable domain, its missing parts supplied by reference TRBV14 and TRBJ2-5, is EAGVTQFPSHSVIEKGQTVTLRCDPISGHDNLYWYRRVMGKEIKFLLHFVKESKQDESGMPNNRFLAERTGGTYSTLKVQPAELEDSGVYFCASSKIQGVRETQYFGPGTRLLVL.

A word on this clone: Other nucleotide sequences in the sample specify the same CDR3. The rearrangement joins TRBV18 to TRBJ2-3; 10 bases fit TRBD1. V was clipped by 0 bases and J by 3 bases; unmatched bases: 3. The CDR3 totals 16 residues. The germline V gene encodes CDR1 KGHSH and CDR2 LQKENI. This chain's CDR3 is CASSPPGQGPTDTQYF. CDR3 sequence (DNA): TGTGCCAGCTCACCACCGGGACAGGGGCCAACAGATACGCAGTATTTT.

The chain carries TRBV7-6 and TRBJ2-7; D might be TRBD1 or TRBD2, each matching 6 bases. The CDR3 covers 13 residues. The V and J ends lost 4 bases and 6 bases respectively, with 13 bases between them. Per the germline V gene, CDR1 is SGHVS and CDR2 is FNYEAQ. The CDR3: CASSSRRGREQYF. CDR3 DNA: TGTGCCAGCAGCTCCCGACGGGGGCGCGAGCAGTACTTC.

The V call is TRBV27, the J call TRBJ1-3; the D gene is possibly TRBD1 (5 bases). The CDR3 sequence is 18 residues long. Germline CDR1 and CDR2: MNHEY and SMNVEV (reference sequence). With 5 bases removed from V and 0 bases from J, the gap between germline ends came to 20 bases. CDR3 loop: CASSPPSEGISSGNTIYF. The DNA for the CDR3 is TGTGCCAGCAGTCCACCCTCGGAGGGGATTAGCTCTGGAAACACCATATATTTT.

V is TRBV15 and J is TRBJ2-7; D gene unclear. Germline loops: CDR1 LNHNV, CDR2 YYDKDF (reference sequence). The CDR3 consists of 14 residues. The germline V and J ends were trimmed by 0 bases and 2 bases, with 8 bases remaining between them. CDR3 sequence reads: CATSRDPVPYEQYF. As DNA, the CDR3 is TGTGCCACCAGCAGAGATCCAGTTCCCTACGAGCAGTACTTC.